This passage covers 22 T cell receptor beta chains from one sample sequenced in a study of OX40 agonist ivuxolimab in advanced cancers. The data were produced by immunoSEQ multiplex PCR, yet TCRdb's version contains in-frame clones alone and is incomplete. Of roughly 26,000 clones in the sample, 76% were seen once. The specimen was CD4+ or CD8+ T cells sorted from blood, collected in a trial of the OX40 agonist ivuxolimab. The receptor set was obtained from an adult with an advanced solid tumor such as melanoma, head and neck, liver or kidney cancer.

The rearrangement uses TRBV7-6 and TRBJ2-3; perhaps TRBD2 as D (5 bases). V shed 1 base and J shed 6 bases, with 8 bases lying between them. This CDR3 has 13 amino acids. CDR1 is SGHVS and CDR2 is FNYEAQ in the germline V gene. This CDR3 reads CASSLGPGDTQYF. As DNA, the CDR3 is TGTGCCAGCAGCTTAGGGCCGGGGGATACGCAGTATTTT.

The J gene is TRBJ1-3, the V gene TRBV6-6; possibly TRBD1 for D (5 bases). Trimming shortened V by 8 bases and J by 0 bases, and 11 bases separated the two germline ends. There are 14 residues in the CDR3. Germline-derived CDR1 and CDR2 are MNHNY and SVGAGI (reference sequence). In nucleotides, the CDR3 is TGTGCCAGCGATCTTGGGGGCTCTGGAAACACCATATATTTT. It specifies CASDLGGSGNTIYF.

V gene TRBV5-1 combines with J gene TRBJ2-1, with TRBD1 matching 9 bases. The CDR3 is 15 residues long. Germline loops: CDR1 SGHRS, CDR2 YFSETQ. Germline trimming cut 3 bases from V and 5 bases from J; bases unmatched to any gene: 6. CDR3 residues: CASSWTGDRNNEQFF. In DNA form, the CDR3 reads TGCGCCAGCAGCTGGACAGGGGATCGGAACAATGAGCAGTTCTTC.

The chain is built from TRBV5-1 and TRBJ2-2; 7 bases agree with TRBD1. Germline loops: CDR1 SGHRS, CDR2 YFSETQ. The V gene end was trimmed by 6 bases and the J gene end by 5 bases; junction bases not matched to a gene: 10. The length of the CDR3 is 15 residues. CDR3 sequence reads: CASMLRQGGTGELFF. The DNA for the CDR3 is TGCGCCAGCATGTTGCGACAGGGCGGAACCGGGGAGCTGTTTTTT.

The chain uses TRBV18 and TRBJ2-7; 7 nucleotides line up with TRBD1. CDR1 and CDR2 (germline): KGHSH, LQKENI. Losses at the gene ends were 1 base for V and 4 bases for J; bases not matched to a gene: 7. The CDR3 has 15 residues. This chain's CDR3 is CASSPQGAPQYEQYF. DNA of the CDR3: TGTGCCAGCTCACCACAGGGGGCCCCCCAGTACGAGCAGTACTTC.

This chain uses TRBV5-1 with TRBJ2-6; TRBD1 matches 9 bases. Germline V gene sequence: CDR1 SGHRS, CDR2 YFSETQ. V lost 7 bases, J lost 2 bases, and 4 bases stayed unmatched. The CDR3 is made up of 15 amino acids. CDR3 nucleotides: TGCGCCAGCTTTGGGGACAGGGCTGGGGCCAACGTCCTGACTTTC. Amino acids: CASFGDRAGANVLTF.

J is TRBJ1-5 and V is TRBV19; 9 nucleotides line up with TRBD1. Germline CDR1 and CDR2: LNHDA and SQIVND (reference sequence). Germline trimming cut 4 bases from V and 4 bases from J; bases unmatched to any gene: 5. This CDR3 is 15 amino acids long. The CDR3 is CASSTPGQGNQPQHF. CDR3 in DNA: TGTGCCAGTAGTACACCGGGACAGGGAAATCAGCCCCAGCATTTT.

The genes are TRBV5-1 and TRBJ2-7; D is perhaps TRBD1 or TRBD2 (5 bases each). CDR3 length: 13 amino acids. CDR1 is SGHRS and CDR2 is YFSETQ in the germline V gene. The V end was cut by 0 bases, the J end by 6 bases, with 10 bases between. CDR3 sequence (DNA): TGCGCCAGCAGCTTGGGGGTAGGGACCGAGCAGTACTTC. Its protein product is CASSLGVGTEQYF.

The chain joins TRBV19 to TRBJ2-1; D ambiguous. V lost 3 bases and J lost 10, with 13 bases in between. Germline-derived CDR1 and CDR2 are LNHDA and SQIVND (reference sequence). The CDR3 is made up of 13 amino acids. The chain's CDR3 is CASSISGEGEQFF. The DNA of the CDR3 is TGTGCCAGTAGTATTAGTGGGGAAGGAGAGCAGTTCTTC.

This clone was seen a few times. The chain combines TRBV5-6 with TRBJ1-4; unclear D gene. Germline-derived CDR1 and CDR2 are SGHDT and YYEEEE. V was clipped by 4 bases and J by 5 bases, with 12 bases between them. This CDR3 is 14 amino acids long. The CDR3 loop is CASSETGGNEKLFF. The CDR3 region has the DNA TGTGCCAGCAGCGAAACGGGTGGAAATGAAAAACTGTTTTTT.

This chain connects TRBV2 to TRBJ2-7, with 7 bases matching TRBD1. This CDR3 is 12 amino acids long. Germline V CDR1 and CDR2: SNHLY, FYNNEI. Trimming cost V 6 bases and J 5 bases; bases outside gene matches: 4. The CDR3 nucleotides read TGTGCCAGCAGCAGACAGGGTAACGAGCAGTACTTC. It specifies CASSRQGNEQYF.

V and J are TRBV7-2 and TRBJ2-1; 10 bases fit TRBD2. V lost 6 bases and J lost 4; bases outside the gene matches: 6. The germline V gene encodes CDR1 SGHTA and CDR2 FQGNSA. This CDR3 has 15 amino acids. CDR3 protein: CASSLLAGLYNEQFF. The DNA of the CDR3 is TGTGCCAGCAGTCTACTAGCGGGACTGTACAATGAGCAGTTCTTC.

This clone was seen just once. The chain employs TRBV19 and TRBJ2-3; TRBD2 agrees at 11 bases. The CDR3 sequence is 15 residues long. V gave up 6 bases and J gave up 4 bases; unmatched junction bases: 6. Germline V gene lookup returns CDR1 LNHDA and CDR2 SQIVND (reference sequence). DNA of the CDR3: TGTGCCAGTAGCCCCTTGACTAGCGGGGCAGATACGCAGTATTTT. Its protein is CASSPLTSGADTQYF.

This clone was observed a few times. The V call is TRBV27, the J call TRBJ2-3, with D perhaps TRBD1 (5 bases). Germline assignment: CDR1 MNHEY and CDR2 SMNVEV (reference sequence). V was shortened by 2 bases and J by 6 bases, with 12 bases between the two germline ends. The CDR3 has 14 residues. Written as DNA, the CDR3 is TGTGCCAGCAGTTTACAGGGTTCCGGGGATACGCAGTATTTT. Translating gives CASSLQGSGDTQYF.

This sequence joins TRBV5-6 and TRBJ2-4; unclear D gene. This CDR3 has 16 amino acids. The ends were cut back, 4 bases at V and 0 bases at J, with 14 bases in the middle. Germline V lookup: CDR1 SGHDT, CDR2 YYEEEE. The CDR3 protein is CASSTPGGVAKNIQYF. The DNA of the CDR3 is TGTGCCAGCAGCACTCCGGGCGGTGTAGCCAAAAACATTCAGTACTTC.

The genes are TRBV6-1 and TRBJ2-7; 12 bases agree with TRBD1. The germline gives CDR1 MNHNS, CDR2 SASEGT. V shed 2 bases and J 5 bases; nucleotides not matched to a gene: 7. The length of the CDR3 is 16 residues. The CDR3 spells CASSERGGTGGNEQYF. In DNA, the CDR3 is TGTGCCAGCAGTGAAAGAGGGGGGACAGGGGGCAACGAGCAGTACTTC.

The CDR3 spells CASSLGLAGGGELFF. In DNA form, the CDR3 reads TGTGCCAGCAGCCTTGGACTAGCGGGGGGCGGGGAGCTGTTTTTT. The V gene is TRBV5-6, the J gene TRBJ2-2; 14 nucleotides agree with TRBD2. Germline trimming cut 4 bases from V and 7 bases from J; bases unmatched to any gene: 3. This CDR3 is built from 15 residues. Germline V gives CDR1 SGHDT, CDR2 YYEEEE. Full variable domain (missing parts from reference TRBV5-6 and TRBJ2-2): DAGVTQSPTHLIKTRGQQVTLRCSPKSGHDTVSWYQQALGQGPQFIFQYYEEEERQRGNFPDRFSGHQFPNYSSELNVNALLLGDSALYLCASSLGLAGGGELFFGEGSRLTVL.

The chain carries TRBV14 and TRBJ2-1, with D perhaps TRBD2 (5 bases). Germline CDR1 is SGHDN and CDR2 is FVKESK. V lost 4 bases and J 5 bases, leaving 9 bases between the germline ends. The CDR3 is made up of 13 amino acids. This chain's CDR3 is CASSPRRNNEQFF. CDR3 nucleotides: TGTGCCAGCAGCCCGCGGAGGAACAATGAGCAGTTCTTC.

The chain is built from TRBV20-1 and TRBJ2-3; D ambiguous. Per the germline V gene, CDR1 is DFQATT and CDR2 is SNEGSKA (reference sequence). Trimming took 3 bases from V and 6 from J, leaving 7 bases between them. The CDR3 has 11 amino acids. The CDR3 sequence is CSARAGDTQYF. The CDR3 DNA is TGCAGTGCTAGGGCCGGCGATACGCAGTATTTT.

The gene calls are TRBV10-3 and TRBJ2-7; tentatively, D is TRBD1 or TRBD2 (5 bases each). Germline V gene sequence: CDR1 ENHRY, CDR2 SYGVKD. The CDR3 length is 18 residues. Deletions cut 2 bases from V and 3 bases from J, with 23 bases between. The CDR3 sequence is CAISERGPGRDHDYEQYF. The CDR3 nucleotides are TGTGCCATCAGTGAGAGGGGACCGGGGCGAGATCACGACTACGAGCAGTACTTC.

Here the CDR3 reads CASSLAEGPGRGQYF. CDR3 in DNA: TGTGCCAGCAGCTTGGCGGAGGGGCCGGGGAGAGGGCAGTACTTC. This rearrangement joins TRBV7-2 to TRBJ2-7; D is possibly TRBD2 (6 bases). This CDR3 has 15 amino acids. V was trimmed by 3 bases and J by 9 bases, leaving 21 bases between them. The germline CDR1 and CDR2 sequences are SGHTA and FQGNSA.

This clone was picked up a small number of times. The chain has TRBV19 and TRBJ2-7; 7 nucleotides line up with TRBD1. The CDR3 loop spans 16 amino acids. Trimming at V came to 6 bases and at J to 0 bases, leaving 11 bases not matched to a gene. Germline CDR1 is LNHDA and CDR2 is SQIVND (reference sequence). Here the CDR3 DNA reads TGTGCCAGTAGCGATCCAGGGGGACGAAGCTCCTACGAGCAGTACTTC. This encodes CASSDPGGRSSYEQYF.